This is a list of T cell receptor beta chains from one sample in a study of cytomegalovirus exposure and HLA in healthy donors. Assay used: immunoSEQ multiplex PCR; TCRdb lists only in-frame clones, some missing. The repertoire includes around 71,000 clones, around 58% of them detected once, and 5.7% sits in the top ten. The material sequenced was PBMCs. The receptor source for this set is a man in his thirties or forties in good health and CMV-seropositive. Each CDR3 is given with its conserved first and last residue. D genes are given only for firm matches. The size of a clone is reported for some rows only, either as once, few or many, or as a class for expanded clones.

TRBV28	NA	NA	TRBJ2-7	TGTGCCAGCAGATGGTCCGGAGCCGGGGAGCAGTACTTC	CASRWSGAGEQYF
TRBV5-6	NA	NA	TRBJ2-5	TGTGCCAGCAGCTTAAAACCCCTGGGAGCGACCCAGTACTTC	CASSLKPLGATQYF
TRBV4-1	NA	NA	TRBJ2-7	TGCGCCAGCAGCCAAGTAGCGAGTTCGGGGGTAGGGACCTACGAGCAGTACTTC	CASSQVASSGVGTYEQYF
TRBV29-1	NA	NA	TRBJ2-5	TGCAGCGTTGGACAGATAAAGACCCAGTACTTC	CSVGQIKTQYF
TRBV5-1	NA	TRBD2	TRBJ2-5	TGCGCCAGCAGCCCCCGTAGGCGGGGGGGCCAAGAGACCCAGTACTTC	CASSPRRRGGQETQYF
TRBV16	NA	NA	TRBJ2-1	TGTGCCAGCAGCCAATTTAAGGTTGGGCGGGGCTCCTACAATGAGCAGTTCTTC	CASSQFKVGRGSYNEQFF
TRBV27	NA	NA	TRBJ1-2	TGTGCCAGCAGTTTCGGGACGGGACTGAACTATGGCTACACCTTC	CASSFGTGLNYGYTF
TRBV5-1	NA	NA	TRBJ1-1	TGCGCCAGCAGCGATCAGTGGGGGCCGAACACTGAAGCTTTCTTT	CASSDQWGPNTEAFF
TRBV6-1	once	TRBD1	TRBJ2-5	TGTGCCAGCCGACAGGGGTGGCAAGAGACCCAGTACTTC	CASRQGWQETQYF
TRBV2	few	TRBD2	TRBJ2-2	TGTGCCAGCAATAAGCGGGGGGGCCGTGGCACCGGGGAGCTGTTTTTT	CASNKRGGRGTGELFF
TRBV4-2	NA	NA	TRBJ1-5	TGTGCCAGCAGCCAAGATAGGGGTCAGCCCCAGCATTTT	CASSQDRGQPQHF
TRBV19	NA	TRBD1	TRBJ1-3	TGTGCCAGTAGGGAGGGGGCGGATGGAAACACCATATATTTT	CASREGADGNTIYF
TRBV9	NA	NA	TRBJ2-5	TGTGCCAGCAGCGAGGGACAACAAGAGACCCAGTACTTC	CASSEGQQETQYF
TRBV9	NA	TRBD1	TRBJ1-2	TGTGCCAGCAGCGTAGAGTGGGCAGGGGGCTATGGCTACACCTTC	CASSVEWAGGYGYTF
TRBV28	few	NA	TRBJ2-5	TGTGCCAGCAGCCCGGGGGGCGGGGAGACCCAGTACTTC	CASSPGGGETQYF
TRBV6-4	few	TRBD2	TRBJ2-2	TGTGCCAGCAGTGAAAGCGGGAGGGCCACCGGGGAGCTGTTTTTT	CASSESGRATGELFF
TRBV5-5	NA	NA	TRBJ2-1	TGTGCCAGCAGCTTGTTTGGCGGGAATCTAAAAAGGAAGCAGTTCTTC	CASSLFGGNLKRKQFF
TRBV4-1	NA	TRBD1	TRBJ1-4	TGCGCCAGCAGCCTTAGAACAGGGGCCCCTAATGAAAAACTGTTTTTT	CASSLRTGAPNEKLFF
TRBV5-1	NA	NA	TRBJ2-7	TGCGCCAGCAGCTTGGCGGCAGGTTACTACGAGCAGTACTTC	CASSLAAGYYEQYF
TRBV6-1	few	TRBD1	TRBJ2-7	TGTGCCAGCAGACCGGGACAGTCCTACGAGCAGTACTTC	CASRPGQSYEQYF
TRBV5-4	NA	NA	TRBJ2-4	TGTGCCAGCAGCTTTACTAGTAGTCTAGCCAAAAACATTCAGTACTTC	CASSFTSSLAKNIQYF
TRBV14	NA	NA	TRBJ2-2	TGTGCCAGCAAGCAGGGGATGAACACCGGGGAGCTGTTTTTT	CASKQGMNTGELFF
TRBV19	NA	NA	TRBJ2-7	TGTGCCAGTACTCCAACTCGAGGGGGTTCAACCTACGAGCAGTACTTC	CASTPTRGGSTYEQYF
TRBV10-1	NA	TRBD2	TRBJ2-1	TGCGCCAGCGACCGGGCTAGCGGGGGATACAATGAGCAGTTCTTC	CASDRASGGYNEQFF
TRBV7-9	NA	NA	TRBJ1-6	TGTGCCAGCAGCCCTGGCCCTGCGGGGAGGGATTCACCCCTCCACTTT	CASSPGPAGRDSPLHF
TRBV7-9	few	NA	TRBJ2-1	TGTGCCAGCAGCCCCCCCCGCAATGAGCAGTTCTTC	CASSPPRNEQFF
TRBV15	NA	NA	TRBJ2-7	TGTGCCACCAGCAGTGCGGTAACCTACGAGCAGTACTTC	CATSSAVTYEQYF
TRBV11-2	NA	TRBD1	TRBJ2-1	TGTGCCAGCAGCTTACTAAGGGGGCATACGAATGAGCAGTTCTTC	CASSLLRGHTNEQFF
TRBV19	NA	TRBD1	TRBJ1-3	TGTGCCAGTAGTAATCGTCAGGGGGATCCTAGAAACACCATATATTTT	CASSNRQGDPRNTIYF
TRBV15	NA	TRBD2	TRBJ2-7	TGTGCCACCAGCAGAGGCTGGGGCCTAGCGGGGTCTGAGCAGTACTTC	CATSRGWGLAGSEQYF
TRBV10-1	NA	NA	TRBJ1-1	TGCGCCAGCAGTGAATGGGTCGGGGGGAACACTGAAGCTTTCTTT	CASSEWVGGNTEAFF
TRBV5-1	NA	TRBD1	TRBJ1-1	TGCGCCAGCAGCAAGGGGACAGGGGGCGAAGGGAACACTGAAGCTTTCTTT	CASSKGTGGEGNTEAFF
TRBV10-2	NA	NA	TRBJ2-1	TGCGCCAGCAGTATTACCGAGAATGAGCAGTTCTTC	CASSITENEQFF
TRBV25-1	NA	NA	TRBJ1-3	TGTGCCAGCAGTGAATACGGGTCTGGAAACACCATATATTTT	CASSEYGSGNTIYF
TRBV4-1	NA	NA	TRBJ2-7	TGCGCCAGCAGTCGCGACTCCGGCGAGCAGTACTTC	CASSRDSGEQYF
TRBV30	NA	TRBD1	TRBJ1-6	TGTGCCTGGAGTGTGGGGACAGGGGGCAGTTCACCCCTCCACTTT	CAWSVGTGGSSPLHF
TRBV28	NA	NA	TRBJ2-3	TGTGCCAGCAGTTTGATAACTCGCCTTAGCACAGATACGCAGTATTTT	CASSLITRLSTDTQYF
TRBV4-1	few	TRBD2	TRBJ2-3	TGCGCCAGCAGCCAAGATGGACTAGCGGGAGGGCCGTGGGGCACAGATACGCAGTATTTT	CASSQDGLAGGPWGTDTQYF
TRBV7-9	NA	NA	TRBJ1-2	TGTGCCAGCAGCCGAGGGAGGGGAGCTAACTATGGCTACACCTTC	CASSRGRGANYGYTF
TRBV5-1	NA	TRBD2	TRBJ2-7	TGCGCCAGCAGCTTGGATTGGGGAGGGTACGAGCAGTACTTC	CASSLDWGGYEQYF
TRBV28	few	NA	TRBJ1-5	TGTGCCAGCAGCGGCGCGGGTTCTCGCAATCAGCCCCAGCATTTT	CASSGAGSRNQPQHF